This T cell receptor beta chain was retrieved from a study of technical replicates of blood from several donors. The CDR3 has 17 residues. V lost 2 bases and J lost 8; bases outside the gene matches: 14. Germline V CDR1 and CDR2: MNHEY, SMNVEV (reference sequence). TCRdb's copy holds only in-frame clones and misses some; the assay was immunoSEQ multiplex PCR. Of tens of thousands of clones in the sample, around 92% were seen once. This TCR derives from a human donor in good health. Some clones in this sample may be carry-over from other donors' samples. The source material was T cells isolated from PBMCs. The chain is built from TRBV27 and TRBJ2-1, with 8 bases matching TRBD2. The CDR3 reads CASSLKALGTRRDEQFF. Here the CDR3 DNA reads TGTGCCAGCAGTTTAAAGGCATTGGGGACTAGACGGGATGAGCAGTTCTTC.